This T cell receptor (beta chain) originates from a study of blood T cell repertoires in COVID-19. Study context: The United States, Italy and Spain supplied acute and convalescent COVID-19 samples. PBMCs, B-cell-depleted T cells, or T cells were the source of the cDNA or gDNA that made up the material.

In the authors' workflow: From reference gene primer amplification, estimates of nucleated cell counts were derived. Produced via immunoSEQ multiplex PCR; TCRdb's table is partial and in-frame only. The DNA was the basis for D and trimming; V, J and clone size are from that table. Counted here are about 140,000 clones, roughly 86% occurring once; the ten biggest clones make up 5.4%. The CDR3 loop spans 15 amino acids. The V gene's germline CDR1 is SGHTA and CDR2 FQGTGA. Deletions cut 3 bases from V and 3 bases from J, with 11 bases between. This chain joins TRBV7-3 and TRBJ2-2; perhaps TRBD2 as D (6 bases). Source material: peripheral blood. The receptor was isolated from a human donor in a cohort sampled during active COVID-19. The DNA for the CDR3 is TGTGCCAGCAGCTTCGCGGGGTCCGACACCGGGGAGCTGTTTTTT. This sequence encodes CASSFAGSDTGELFF.